A single sample gave rise to the 32 T cell receptor beta chains below, sequenced in a study of T cells after yellow fever vaccination. One entry per CDR3 protein results from TCRdb running MiXCR on the 5' RACE reads. The data show a few hundred thousand distinct CDR3 sequences, approximately 6.7% seen once. The input for sequencing was CD4+ T cells sorted from PBMCs, taken on the day of the yellow fever booster vaccination. The receptors here all came from a man aged 25-45 years who received the YFV17D yellow fever vaccine.

The rearrangement links TRBV9 to TRBJ2-3, with 8 bases identical to TRBD2. The CDR3 contains 15 residues. Trimming removed 0 bases from V and 4 bases from J; junction bases left unmatched: 4. In germline, CDR1 is SGDLS, CDR2 YYNGEE. The CDR3 DNA is TGTGCCAGCAGCGTAGGGACTAGCCGTGCAGATACGCAGTATTTT. Its translation is CASSVGTSRADTQYF. The complete variable domain, with remaining parts taken from reference TRBV9 and TRBJ2-3, reads DSGVTQTPKHLITATGQRVTLRCSPRSGDLSVYWYQQSLDQGLQFLIQYYNGEERAKGNILERFSAQQFPDLHSELNLSSLELGDSALYFCASSVGTSRADTQYFGPGTRLTVL.

The V and J genes are TRBV30 and TRBJ2-2, with D unresolved. The CDR3 contains 12 residues. Trimming shortened V by 5 bases and J by 7 bases, and 11 bases separated the two germline ends. CDR1 is GTSNPN and CDR2 is SVGIG in the germline V gene (reference sequence). The chain's CDR3 is CAWLVVGGELFF. The CDR3 DNA is TGTGCCTGGCTGGTGGTAGGCGGGGAGCTGTTTTTT.

This clonotype was seen ten or more times. The gene calls are TRBV5-1 and TRBJ2-7; no clear D. V shed 4 bases and J shed 2 bases, with 10 bases lying between them. CDR3 size: 13 residues. CDR1 and CDR2 from the germline V gene are SGHRS and YFSETQ. CDR3 loop: CASSTDPTYEQYF. DNA of the CDR3: TGCGCCAGCAGCACAGACCCTACCTACGAGCAGTACTTC.

This clonotype was seen more than once but under ten times. This chain connects TRBV27 to TRBJ1-6; D is undetermined. The CDR3 totals 12 residues. Germline V gene lookup returns CDR1 MNHEY and CDR2 SMNVEV (reference sequence). V was trimmed by 5 bases and J by 8 bases, leaving 7 bases between them. CDR3 coding DNA: TGTGCCAGCAGTGGATCGGATTCACCCCTCCACTTT. Encoded protein: CASSGSDSPLHF.

J is TRBJ2-3 and V is TRBV5-1; perhaps D is TRBD1 or TRBD2 (5 bases each). Trimming took off 4 bases at V and 7 bases at J, with 19 bases between the two ends. The CDR3 extends over 15 amino acids. Germline CDR1 SGHRS, CDR2 YFSETQ. The CDR3 DNA sequence: TGCGCCAGCAGCCTCTCCCGGGGCCAACGATATACGCAGTATTTT. Its protein product is CASSLSRGQRYTQYF.

The chain combines TRBV7-2 with TRBJ2-7; 9 bases line up with TRBD2. V dropped 2 bases and J dropped 2; count of bases not matched to a gene: 4. The CDR3 sequence is 15 residues long. Germline-derived CDR1 and CDR2 are SGHTA and FQGNSA. In nucleotides, the CDR3 is TGTGCCAGCAGCTTACTCGCGGGAGGGCCCTACGAGCAGTACTTC. Its protein product is CASSLLAGGPYEQYF.

There are many counts of this clonotype. The chain couples TRBV5-8 to TRBJ1-5, with 8 bases that match TRBD1. Germline CDR1 and CDR2: SGHTS and YDEGEE. V was pared by 1 base and J by 7 bases, with 7 bases of the junction left unmatched. The CDR3 has 15 amino acids. Here the CDR3 reads CASSLRGDRGQPQHF. CDR3 nucleotides: TGTGCCAGCAGCTTGCGGGGAGACAGGGGACAGCCCCAGCATTTT.

This clonotype was recorded at least ten times. The chain joins TRBV7-2 to TRBJ2-3; 10 bases match TRBD2. The CDR3 is 13 residues long. Germline V gives CDR1 SGHTA, CDR2 FQGNSA. J was trimmed by 2 bases and V by 8 bases; bases with no gene match: 1. CDR3 coding DNA: TGTGCCAGCCTAGCGGGGGTCACAGATACGCAGTATTTT. Residues: CASLAGVTDTQYF. Using reference TRBV7-2 and TRBJ2-3 for the parts outside the CDR3, the full variable domain is GAGVSQSPSNKVTEKGKDVELRCDPISGHTALYWYRQSLGQGLEFLIYFQGNSAPDKSGLPSDRFSAERTGGSVSTLTIQRTQQEDSAVYLCASLAGVTDTQYFGPGTRLTVL.

This clonotype was seen a few times. This chain joins TRBV6-1 and TRBJ1-6; D is uncertain. CDR1 is MNHNS and CDR2 is SASEGT in the germline V gene. Trimming removed 7 bases from V and 7 bases from J, with 14 bases in between. This CDR3 has 14 amino acids. Here the CDR3 reads CASTTSRANSPLHF. The CDR3 bases are TGTGCCAGCACCACGTCGAGGGCGAATTCACCCCTCCACTTT.

V and J are TRBV27 and TRBJ2-1; TRBD1 or TRBD2 may be the D gene (5 bases each). With 6 bases removed from V and 7 bases from J, the gap between germline ends came to 19 bases. The CDR3 covers 15 residues. CDR1 is MNHEY and CDR2 is SMNVEV in the germline V gene (reference sequence). The DNA of the CDR3 is TGTGCCAGCAGCCGACCAAGAGGGGACCCTAATGAGCAGTTCTTC. As protein: CASSRPRGDPNEQFF.

This clonotype was seen ten or more times. This sequence joins TRBV10-2 and TRBJ2-1, with 7 positions matching TRBD2. Germline V CDR1 and CDR2: WSHSY, SAAADI. V shed 10 bases and J 2 bases; nucleotides not matched to a gene: 8. The CDR3 is made up of 14 amino acids. CDR3 sequence reads: CATRTSLPYNEQFF. CDR3 bases: TGCGCCACCAGGACTAGTCTACCCTACAATGAGCAGTTCTTC.

The V and J genes are TRBV10-3 and TRBJ1-1; 9 bases fit TRBD1. The V and J ends lost 4 bases and 5 bases, in that order; junction bases with no gene match: 2. CDR3 size: 13 residues. CDR1 is ENHRY and CDR2 is SYGVKD in the germline V gene. The CDR3 DNA is TGTGCCATCAGTGGGACAGGGGCGACTGAAGCTTTCTTT. Translating it yields CAISGTGATEAFF.

This clonotype was observed at least ten times. V gene TRBV27 combines with J gene TRBJ2-5, with TRBD2 identical over 12 bases. Trimming removed 5 bases from V and 2 bases from J; junction bases left unmatched: 9. CDR1 MNHEY and CDR2 SMNVEV come from the germline V gene (reference sequence). The CDR3 has 17 residues. The DNA of the CDR3 is TGTGCCAGCAGTCCATTTGCCGGGACTAGCGGGCAAGAGACCCAGTACTTC. It specifies CASSPFAGTSGQETQYF.

The chain uses TRBV6-5 and TRBJ1-5, with 7 bases lining up with TRBD1. The CDR3 consists of 16 residues. V shed 2 bases and J 0 bases; nucleotides not matched to a gene: 4. Per germline, CDR1 MNHEY and CDR2 SVGAGI. The CDR3: CASSYAQGVSNQPQHF. The CDR3 DNA reads TGTGCCAGCAGTTACGCCCAGGGGGTTAGCAATCAGCCCCAGCATTTT.

The rearrangement links TRBV5-1 to TRBJ2-5, with TRBD2 matching over 8 bases. The CDR3 is made up of 18 amino acids. The trim removed 1 base at V and 5 bases at J, leaving 16 bases unmatched. Germline CDR1 is SGHRS and CDR2 is YFSETQ. The CDR3 spells CASSLKVRAEREKETQYF. The CDR3 region has the DNA TGCGCCAGCAGCTTGAAGGTCCGCGCGGAGCGGGAGAAGGAGACCCAGTACTTC. Complete variable domain (other parts from reference TRBV5-1 and TRBJ2-5): KAGVTQTPRYLIKTRGQQVTLSCSPISGHRSVSWYQQTPGQGLQFLFEYFSETQRNKGNFPGRFSGRQFSNSRSEMNVSTLELGDSALYLCASSLKVRAEREKETQYFGPGTRLLVL.

CDR3 DNA sequence: TGTGCCAGCAGCGCCGGGACTTCGAAATACAATGAGCAGTTCTTC. It specifies CASSAGTSKYNEQFF. The chain joins TRBV5-6 to TRBJ2-1, with D perhaps TRBD2 (6 bases). Trimming took 4 bases from V and 4 from J, leaving 15 bases between them. CDR1 SGHDT and CDR2 YYEEEE come from the germline V gene. The CDR3 covers 15 residues.

The chain couples TRBV23-1 to TRBJ1-5; no firm D call. TRBV23-1 is an open reading frame whose function is uncertain. This CDR3 is built from 17 residues. Trimming stripped 4 bases from V and 5 bases from J, with 21 bases between. This CDR3 reads CASSRYGDIPAYQPQHF. CDR3 nucleotide sequence: TGCGCCAGCAGTCGTTATGGAGATATCCCCGCTTATCAGCCCCAGCATTTT.

The sample holds a few counts of this clonotype. The chain recombines TRBV5-4 with TRBJ2-1; 12 bases fit TRBD2. This CDR3 is built from 15 residues. Germline V gene lookup returns CDR1 SGHNT and CDR2 YYREEE (reference sequence). Trimming at V came to 2 bases and at J to 5 bases, leaving 2 bases not matched to a gene. This CDR3 reads CASSFRLAGDNEQFF. The CDR3 DNA sequence: TGTGCCAGCAGCTTTCGACTAGCGGGAGACAATGAGCAGTTCTTC.

This clonotype was observed a handful of times. J is TRBJ2-5 and V is TRBV20-1, with 11 bases matching TRBD2. CDR3 length equals 13 residues. J gave up 9 bases and V 5 bases, and 8 bases lay outside the gene matches. Looked up from germline, CDR1 is DFQATT and CDR2 is SNEGSKA (reference sequence). The CDR3 bases are TGCAGTGCTCCTGTGGCTAGCGGGAGGTCCCAGTACTTC. Protein sequence: CSAPVASGRSQYF.

The table lists this clonotype with many counts. One junction end disagrees with the germline gene, perhaps due to a read error. The V and J genes are TRBV7-9 and TRBJ2-1, with TRBD2 matching over 12 bases. The length of the CDR3 is 12 residues. Per germline, CDR1 SEHNR and CDR2 FQNEAQ (reference sequence). This CDR3 is CASSLDLAGGLF. CDR3 DNA: TGTGCCAGCAGCTTAGACCTAGCGGGAGGGTTGTTC.

This clonotype was seen at least ten times. V gene TRBV6-5 combines with J gene TRBJ2-1, with 8 bases that match TRBD2. The germline gives CDR1 MNHEY, CDR2 SVGAGI. V trimming: 6 bases; J trimming: 7 bases; junction bases outside the gene matches: 14. CDR3 length: 16 residues. The CDR3, as DNA: TGTGCCAGCAGGGTGGCTGCAAGCGGGAGAGTAAATGAGCAGTTCTTC. Protein sequence: CASRVAASGRVNEQFF.

V usage is TRBV12-3 or TRBV12-4 and J usage is TRBJ2-7, with 7 bases matching TRBD2. The length of the CDR3 is 18 residues. The junction had 21 bases not matched to a gene; V was cut back by 6 bases and J by 4 bases. The CDR3 DNA follows: TGTGCCAGCAGGGTTCGTAGCGGGCGACGGGAGTTTGGGTACGAGCAGTACTTC. Its protein is CASRVRSGRREFGYEQYF.

The chain joins TRBV7-9 to TRBJ1-1; D gene uncertain. Germline assignment: CDR1 SEHNR and CDR2 FQNEAQ (reference sequence). The CDR3 loop spans 16 amino acids. Trimming removed 2 bases at V and 6 bases at J, with 19 bases between. For the CDR3, the DNA is TGTGCCAGCAGCTTATCCACTGTGGACGTTGGCTCTGAAGCTTTCTTT. This gives the protein CASSLSTVDVGSEAFF.

This clonotype was seen a few times. The V and J genes are TRBV20-1 and TRBJ2-7; 10 positions agree with TRBD2. This CDR3 has 19 residues. V was clipped by 3 bases and J by 3 bases; unmatched bases: 20. From germline, CDR1 is DFQATT and CDR2 SNEGSKA (reference sequence). The CDR3 reads CSASLLAGARSSLFYEQYF. For the CDR3, the DNA is TGCAGTGCTAGTTTGCTAGCGGGAGCCCGAAGCTCCCTCTTCTACGAGCAGTACTTC.

This clonotype was counted ten times or more. This chain joins TRBV12-3 or TRBV12-4 and TRBJ2-7, with D tentatively TRBD2 (6 bases). This CDR3 contains 14 residues. Trimming took 3 bases from V and 0 from J, leaving 9 bases between them. The CDR3 DNA reads TGTGCCAGCAGTTTTGCGGGAAACTCCTACGAGCAGTACTTC. This codes for CASSFAGNSYEQYF.

The genes are TRBV29-1 and TRBJ2-7; D possibly corresponds to TRBD2 (5 bases). The ends were cut back, 3 bases at V and 2 bases at J, with 8 bases in the middle. The CDR3 has 12 residues. CDR1 and CDR2 from the germline V gene are SQVTM and ANQGSEA. The CDR3 sequence: CSVDYGTYEQYF. The CDR3 bases are TGCAGCGTTGACTACGGGACCTACGAGCAGTACTTC.

Many counts were recorded for this clonotype. The chain uses TRBV5-6 and TRBJ2-2; a weak D match, TRBD1 (6 bases). CDR3 size: 15 residues. The ends were cut back, 6 bases at V and 4 bases at J, with 16 bases in the middle. Germline V gene data show CDR1 as SGHDT and CDR2 as YYEEEE. The CDR3 sequence is CASTWNRVSTGELFF. CDR3 nucleotide sequence: TGTGCCAGCACCTGGAACAGGGTTAGCACCGGGGAGCTGTTTTTT.

This clonotype was recorded at least ten times. DNA for the CDR3: TGTGCCAGCAGCTTCGGGACAGCGGGTGAAAAACTGTTTTTT. This gives the protein CASSFGTAGEKLFF. The chain uses TRBV11-1 and TRBJ1-4; 7 bases are shared with TRBD1. The CDR3 extends over 14 amino acids. The germline CDR1 and CDR2 sequences are SGHAT and FQDESV (reference sequence). Germline trimming cut 3 bases from V and 7 bases from J; bases unmatched to any gene: 5.

The V call is TRBV15, the J call TRBJ2-2; D is perhaps TRBD1 or TRBD2 (5 bases each). Looked up from germline, CDR1 is LNHNV and CDR2 is YYDKDF (reference sequence). V lost 0 bases and J 4 bases, leaving 12 bases between the germline ends. There are 16 residues in the CDR3. For the CDR3, the DNA is TGTGCCACCAGCAGAGATGTGGGGGACCCCACCGGGGAGCTGTTTTTT. Its translation is CATSRDVGDPTGELFF.

This clonotype was seen just once. This chain joins TRBV10-3 and TRBJ2-7; possible D gene TRBD1, 5 bases. Germline V gene lookup returns CDR1 ENHRY and CDR2 SYGVKD. Between the trimmed V and J ends, which lost 7 bases and 5 bases, there was a span of 18 bases. CDR3 length: 14 amino acids. CDR3 coding DNA: TGTGCCATCAAGAAAGTACAGGAACACGACGAGCAGTACTTC. This gives the protein CAIKKVQEHDEQYF.

The V and J genes are TRBV7-9 and TRBJ2-7, with a weak D call TRBD1 (6 bases). Germline CDR1 is SEHNR and CDR2 is FQNEAQ (reference sequence). Trimming took off 5 bases at V and 3 bases at J, with 20 bases between the two ends. This CDR3 has 16 residues. The CDR3 is CASSPRGEISRYEQYF. CDR3 DNA: TGTGCCAGCAGCCCCAGGGGAGAGATATCCCGCTACGAGCAGTACTTC.

This chain uses TRBV11-1 with TRBJ1-4; 10 bases align to TRBD1. This CDR3 is 19 amino acids long. Germline CDR1 reads SGHAT; CDR2 reads FQDESV (reference sequence). The V segment lost 3 bases and the J segment 0 bases; nucleotides outside the gene matches: 10. CDR3 DNA sequence: TGTGCCAGCAGCTTCCCCCGGGACAGGGGTTGGCCAACTAATGAAAAACTGTTTTTT. This codes for CASSFPRDRGWPTNEKLFF.